This TCR beta chain is drawn from a study of blood T cell repertoires in COVID-19. This CDR3 is built from 15 residues. Germline loops: CDR1 LNHDA, CDR2 SQIVND (reference sequence). Trimming removed 8 bases from V and 6 bases from J; junction bases left unmatched: 9. Method: immunoSEQ multiplex PCR; TCRdb's copy keeps in-frame clones and lacks some. The table lists about 52,000 clones, about 85% of them singletons. Sequencing used peripheral blood. The chain combines TRBV19 with TRBJ2-3; TRBD1 aligns across 12 bases. This clonotype was sampled from a man aged 70-80 years with active COVID-19. The CDR3, as DNA: TGTGCCAGTGCCTTGGGGACAGGGGGCTCGGATACGCAGTATTTT. Amino acids: CASALGTGGSDTQYF. Filled out from reference TRBV19 and TRBJ2-3, the complete variable domain reads DGGITQSPKYLFRKEGQNVTLSCEQNLNHDAMYWYRQDPGQGLRLIYYSQIVNDFQKGDIAEGYSVSREKKESFPLTVTSAQKNPTAFYLCASALGTGGSDTQYFGPGTRLTVL.